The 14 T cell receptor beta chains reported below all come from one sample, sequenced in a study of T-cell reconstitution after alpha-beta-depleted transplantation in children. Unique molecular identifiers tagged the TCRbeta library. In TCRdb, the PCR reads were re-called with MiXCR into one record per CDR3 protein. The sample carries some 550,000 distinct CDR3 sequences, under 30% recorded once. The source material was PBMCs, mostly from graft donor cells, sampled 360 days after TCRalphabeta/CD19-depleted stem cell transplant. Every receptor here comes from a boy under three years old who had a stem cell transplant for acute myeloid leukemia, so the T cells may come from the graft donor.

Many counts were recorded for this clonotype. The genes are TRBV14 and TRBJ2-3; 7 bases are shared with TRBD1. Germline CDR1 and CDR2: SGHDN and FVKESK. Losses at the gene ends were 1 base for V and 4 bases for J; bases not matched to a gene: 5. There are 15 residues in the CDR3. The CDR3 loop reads CASSQVTGAADTQYF. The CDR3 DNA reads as TGTGCCAGCAGCCAAGTAACAGGGGCGGCAGATACGCAGTATTTT. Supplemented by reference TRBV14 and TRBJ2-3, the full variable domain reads EAGVTQFPSHSVIEKGQTVTLRCDPISGHDNLYWYRRVMGKEIKFLLHFVKESKQDESGMPNNRFLAERTGGTYSTLKVQPAELEDSGVYFCASSQVTGAADTQYFGPGTRLTVL.

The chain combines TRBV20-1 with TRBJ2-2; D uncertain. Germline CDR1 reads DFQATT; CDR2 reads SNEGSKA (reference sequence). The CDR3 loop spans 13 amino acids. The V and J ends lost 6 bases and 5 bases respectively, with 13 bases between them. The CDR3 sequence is CSADKGRTGELFF. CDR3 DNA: TGCAGTGCCGATAAGGGTAGAACCGGGGAGCTGTTTTTT.

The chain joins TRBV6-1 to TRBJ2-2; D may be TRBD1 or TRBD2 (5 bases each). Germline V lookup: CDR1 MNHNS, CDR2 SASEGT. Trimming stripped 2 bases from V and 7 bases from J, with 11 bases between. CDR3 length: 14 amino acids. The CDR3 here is CASSERGAGGELFF. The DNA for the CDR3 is TGTGCCAGCAGTGAAAGAGGGGCGGGCGGGGAGCTGTTTTTT.

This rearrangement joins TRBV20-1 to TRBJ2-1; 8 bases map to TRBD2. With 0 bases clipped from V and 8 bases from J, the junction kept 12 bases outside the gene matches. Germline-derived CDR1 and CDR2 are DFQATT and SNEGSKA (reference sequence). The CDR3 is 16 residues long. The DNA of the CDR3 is TGCAGTGCTAGAGATTCGCTAGCGGGTAACGGGGATGAGCAGTTCTTC. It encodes CSARDSLAGNGDEQFF.

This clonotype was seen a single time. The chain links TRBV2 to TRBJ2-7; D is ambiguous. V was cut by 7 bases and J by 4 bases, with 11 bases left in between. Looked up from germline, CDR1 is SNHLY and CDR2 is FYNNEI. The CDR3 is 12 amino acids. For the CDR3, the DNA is TGTGCCAGCACCGAAGGCCGATACGAGCAGTACGTC. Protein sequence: CASTEGRYEQYV.

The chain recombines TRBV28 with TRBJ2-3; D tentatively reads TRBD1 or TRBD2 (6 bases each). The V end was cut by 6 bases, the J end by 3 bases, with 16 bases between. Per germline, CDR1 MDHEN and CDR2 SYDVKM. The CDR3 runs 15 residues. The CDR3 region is CASSFEGGGTDTQYF. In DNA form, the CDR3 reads TGTGCCAGCAGCTTTGAGGGGGGTGGGACAGATACGCAGTATTTT.

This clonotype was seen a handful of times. The CDR3 loop is CASSLAQIRGHQPQHF. The CDR3 DNA is TGTGCCAGCAGCTTAGCGCAGATCAGGGGGCACCAGCCCCAGCATTTT. The genes are TRBV7-8 and TRBJ1-5, with 8 bases matching TRBD1. Germline trimming cut 0 bases from V and 7 bases from J; bases unmatched to any gene: 8. The CDR3 is made up of 16 amino acids. Per the germline V gene, CDR1 is SGHVS and CDR2 is FQNEAQ.

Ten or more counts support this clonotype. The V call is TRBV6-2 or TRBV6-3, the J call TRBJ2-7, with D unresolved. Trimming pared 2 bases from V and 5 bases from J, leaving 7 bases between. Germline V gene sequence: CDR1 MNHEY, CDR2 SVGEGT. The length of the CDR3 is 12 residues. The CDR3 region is CASSYPTHEQYF. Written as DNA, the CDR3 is TGTGCCAGCAGTTACCCGACCCACGAGCAGTACTTC.

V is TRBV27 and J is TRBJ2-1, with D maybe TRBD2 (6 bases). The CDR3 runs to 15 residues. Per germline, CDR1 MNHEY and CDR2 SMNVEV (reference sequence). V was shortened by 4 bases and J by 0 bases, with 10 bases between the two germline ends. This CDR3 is CASSSGDVSYNEQFF. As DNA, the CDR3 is TGTGCCAGCAGTTCGGGGGACGTCTCCTACAATGAGCAGTTCTTC.

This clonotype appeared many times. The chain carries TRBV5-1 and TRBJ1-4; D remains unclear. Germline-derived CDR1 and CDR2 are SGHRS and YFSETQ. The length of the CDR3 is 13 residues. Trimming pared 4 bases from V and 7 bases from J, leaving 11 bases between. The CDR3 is CASSPVGGEKLFF. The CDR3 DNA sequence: TGCGCCAGCAGCCCGGTCGGAGGTGAAAAACTGTTTTTT.

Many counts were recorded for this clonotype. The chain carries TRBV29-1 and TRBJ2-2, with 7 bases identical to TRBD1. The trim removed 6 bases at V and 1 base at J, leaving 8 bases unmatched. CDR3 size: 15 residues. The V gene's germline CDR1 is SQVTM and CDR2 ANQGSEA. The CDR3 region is CSVSTQGVNTGELFF. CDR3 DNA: TGCAGCGTCAGCACTCAGGGGGTGAACACCGGGGAGCTGTTTTTT.

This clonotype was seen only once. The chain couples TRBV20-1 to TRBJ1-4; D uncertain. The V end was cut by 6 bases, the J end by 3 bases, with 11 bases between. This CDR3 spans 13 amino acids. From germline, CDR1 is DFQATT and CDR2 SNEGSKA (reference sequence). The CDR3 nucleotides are TGCAGTGCGCGAGCTACTTCTAATGAAAAACTGTTTTTT. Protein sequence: CSARATSNEKLFF.

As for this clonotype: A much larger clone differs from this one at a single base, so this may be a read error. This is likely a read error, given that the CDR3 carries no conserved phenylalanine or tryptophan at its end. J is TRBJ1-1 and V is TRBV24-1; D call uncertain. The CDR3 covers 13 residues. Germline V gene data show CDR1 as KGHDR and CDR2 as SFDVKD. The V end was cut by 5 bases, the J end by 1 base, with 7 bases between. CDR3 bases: TGTGCCACCAGTGGAGGGTGGAACACTGAAGCTTTCTGT. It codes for CATSGGWNTEAFC.

The CDR3 sequence: CSATHPGDPYEQYV. The CDR3 DNA is TGCAGTGCCACCCATCCGGGGGACCCCTACGAGCAGTACGTC. This chain uses TRBV20-1 with TRBJ2-7; weak D call: TRBD2 (6 bases). V was clipped by 6 bases and J by 2 bases, with 17 bases between them. This CDR3 is built from 14 residues. The germline gives CDR1 DFQATT, CDR2 SNEGSKA (reference sequence).